This is a list of T cell receptor beta chains from one sample in a study of cytomegalovirus exposure and HLA in healthy donors. Repertoires were generated with immunoSEQ multiplex PCR, while TCRdb's copy carries only in-frame clones and drops some. This table has around 90,000 clones, more than 75% appearing once. The source material was PBMCs. The receptors originated from a man in his thirties or forties in good health and CMV-seropositive. Each CDR3 is given with its conserved first and last residue. D genes are given only for firm matches. Size is stated for part of the rows, as once, few or many counts, or as a class when the clone is expanded.

TRBV5-5	TRBJ2-1	NA	NA	TGTGCCAGCAGCTCCCAGACTAGCTACAATGAGCAGTTCTTC	CASSSQTSYNEQFF
TRBV5-1	TRBJ2-2	NA	NA	TGCGCCAGCAGCACAGGGATCGGGAACACCGGGGAGCTGTTTTTT	CASSTGIGNTGELFF
TRBV10-2	TRBJ2-5	TRBD1	few	TGCGCCAGCGATGGGACAGGGCAGGGAGAGACCCAGTACTTC	CASDGTGQGETQYF
TRBV5-1	TRBJ2-3	TRBD2	once	TGCGCCAGCAGGGGGACTAGCGGACCCACAGATACGCAGTATTTT	CASRGTSGPTDTQYF
TRBV4-1	TRBJ2-7	TRBD2	NA	TGCGCCAGCAGCCTCGCTAGCGGATCCTACGAGCAGTACTTC	CASSLASGSYEQYF
TRBV4-1	TRBJ1-1	TRBD1	NA	TGCGCCAGCAGCCCCGGGACAGGCGCCAACACTGAAGCTTTCTTT	CASSPGTGANTEAFF
TRBV9	TRBJ2-3	TRBD2	NA	TGTGCCAGCAACACCCGCGGGGGGGCAGATACGCAGTATTTT	CASNTRGGADTQYF
TRBV19	TRBJ1-5	NA	NA	TGTGCCAGTAGTATTGGGGCAGGCGGGGGGCCCCAGCATTTT	CASSIGAGGGPQHF
TRBV27	TRBJ2-7	NA	NA	TGTGCCAGCAGGGCGATCGGGTCAACCTACGAGCAGTACTTC	CASRAIGSTYEQYF
TRBV4-1	TRBJ2-4	NA	once	TGCGCCAGCAGCCAAGACGGGGGGCTTGAGGACATTCAGTACTTC	CASSQDGGLEDIQYF
TRBV7-2	TRBJ2-3	NA	NA	TGTGCCAGCAGCTTAGTCGGGGAACGCACAGATACGCAGTATTTT	CASSLVGERTDTQYF
TRBV5-4	TRBJ1-2	NA	NA	TGTGCCAGCAGCTATGCCGGGAACAGATCACCGCGCTACACCTTC	CASSYAGNRSPRYTF
TRBV5-1	TRBJ1-4	NA	once	TGCGCCAGCAGCCGAGACAGGCAGAATGAAAAACTGTTTTTT	CASSRDRQNEKLFF
TRBV27	TRBJ2-7	TRBD2	NA	TGTGCCAGCAGTTTCCGGGGGGGCCGCTACGAGCAGTACTTC	CASSFRGGRYEQYF
TRBV7-9	TRBJ2-7	TRBD2	NA	TGTGCCAGCAGCTTCACCGCGTGGGGACTAGCGGGAGTCTACGAGCAGTACTTC	CASSFTAWGLAGVYEQYF
TRBV19	TRBJ1-3	TRBD1	NA	TGTGCCAGTAGTCTCCAGGGGGCCCACGGAAACACCATATATTTT	CASSLQGAHGNTIYF
TRBV28	TRBJ1-5	TRBD1	NA	TGTGCCAGCAGCAGTACCCCGGGACAGAGCAATCAGCCCCAGCATTTT	CASSSTPGQSNQPQHF
TRBV15	TRBJ1-4	TRBD1	few	TGTGCCACCAGCCCTGCCGGGACAGTCAGTGAAAAACTGTTTTTT	CATSPAGTVSEKLFF
TRBV28	TRBJ1-1	NA	NA	TGTGCCAGCAGTTTAAGCGGGGCGCGGACTGAAGCTTTCTTT	CASSLSGARTEAFF
TRBV6-1	TRBJ1-1	TRBD1	NA	TGTGCCAGCAGTGACCCGTCGACAGGGACCCCTGAAGCTTTCTTT	CASSDPSTGTPEAFF
TRBV19	TRBJ2-1	TRBD1	NA	TGTGCCGCAGGGACAGGCCAAGAGCAGTTCTTC	CAAGTGQEQFF
TRBV11-3	TRBJ2-2	NA	once	TGTGCCAGCAGCTTATTCCAAACCGGGGAGCTGTTTTTT	CASSLFQTGELFF
TRBV4-1	TRBJ2-5	NA	NA	TGCGCCAGCAGCCAAGATGACAGAGCTTTTCAGTACTTC	CASSQDDRAFQYF
TRBV29-1	TRBJ2-2	NA	once	TGCAGCGTTGACAGGGGCAACACCGGGGAGCTGTTTTTT	CSVDRGNTGELFF
TRBV2	TRBJ1-1	NA	few	TGTGCCAGCACACTCCCCCCTACTGAAGCTTTCTTT	CASTLPPTEAFF
TRBV19	TRBJ2-1	TRBD2	few	TGTGCCAGTAGGGAACGGGAGGGCCGTTGGAATGAGCAGTTCTTC	CASREREGRWNEQFF
TRBV10-1	TRBJ2-7	TRBD1	NA	TGCGCCAGCAGCAGGACAGGCAACCTTTACGAGCAGTACTTC	CASSRTGNLYEQYF